This TCR beta chain was profiled in a study of control samples from healthy donors and cancer patients. Produced via immunoSEQ multiplex PCR; TCRdb's table is partial and in-frame only. The sample shows about 250,000 clones, more than 65% of them seen only once. CDR1 SGDLS and CDR2 YYNGEE come from the germline V gene. V was pared by 4 bases and J by 4 bases, with 9 bases between. The CDR3 contains 12 residues. The count of this clone is one. V gene TRBV9 combines with J gene TRBJ2-7, with unresolved D. The material sequenced was PBMCs. The source of this sequence is a woman in her sixties or seventies with lung cancer. CDR3 DNA sequence: TGTGCCAGCAGCCCCTCGCGGTACGAGCAGTACTTC. Its protein is CASSPSRYEQYF.